This TCR beta chain emerged from a study of shared clonotypes between healthy human individuals (TCRdb year 2020). About the study as a whole: A couple of women and a few men aged 18 to 49 years were included in the cohort. To estimate repertoire size and how much clonotype sharing occurs between individuals, the study deeply sequenced the blood TCR repertoires of 4 to 6 healthy adults. To increase sequencing depth and limit assay-specific biases, TCR repertoire library preparation and sequencing were carried out by different laboratories using diverse techniques. For each donor, CD4 naive and CD4 memory were each given three plates, CD8 naive was given two plates, and CD8 memory was given one plate. Per donor, leukapheresis produced somewhere between about 0.9 and 9.5 billion PBMCs. Overall study results and their limits: Higher generation probabilities were observed for clonotypes shared by all four sorted-subset donors than for non-shared clonotypes. Sampling was limited to blood, and TCR repertoires in tissue likely differ from TCR repertoires in blood. Across a few donors, around 5% of naive CD4, over 3% of naive CD8, approximately 2.5% of memory CD4, and 0.4% of memory CD8 clonotypes were shared. The small number of donors limited the genetic and exposure-history diversity represented. Based on pairwise subsampling, the degree of clonotype sharing among donors was expected to be affected by sequencing depth. Naive subsets generally had larger estimated clonotype richness than memory subsets. Even with the large sequencing depth, rarefaction of the sorted-subset datasets indicated that sequencing was incomplete.

The donors were healthy, HIV-negative adults with no recently reported acute infections or vaccinations. Only Caucasian adults living in Nashville, Tennessee, USA were represented among the donors. CD4+ T cells were enriched by magnetic negative selection; naive cells were then positively selected on CD45RA, and the negative fraction formed the memory subset. After blood collection by leukapheresis, PBMCs were isolated using Ficoll-Histopaque density gradient centrifugation and then cryopreserved in the vapor phase of liquid nitrogen. Purity and quantity of every magnetically sorted T cell population were checked by analytical flow cytometry. Genomic DNA was isolated from each sorted fraction and quantified by UV absorbance on a Nanodrop 2000c. According to the germline V gene (reference sequence), CDR1 reads LNHDA and CDR2 reads SQIVND. The CDR3 starts with the cysteine, ends with the phenylalanine, and has 17 residues. The retained sequence is limited to the CDR3, 51 bases, with the frame set at the first base. Trimmed from V: 5 bases; trimmed from J: 5 bases; junction bases lacking a gene match: 7.

TCR CDR3 regions were amplified from genomic DNA by multiplex PCR using the deep immunoSEQ assay. Extracted genomic DNA from each cell subset was spread evenly across all wells of several immunoSEQ 96-well plates, with each plate serving as a replicate. For sorted subsets, each replicate PCR was loaded with around 220 ng genomic DNA, equivalent to 30,000 or so T cell genomes. The purified libraries were quantified using a Qubit 3.0 fluorometer, sized with a Bioanalyzer 2100, and then quantified again using the KAPA Library Quantification kit. Every immunoSEQ 96-well plate was sequenced on a separate single-read 150-cycle Illumina NextSeq 550 flow cell. As for the original processing: Because only junctional sequences without quality scores were contained in the immunoSEQ output, filtering matching that applied to full-length reads could not be performed. To assign V/J genes and CDR3, sequences were annotated using PyIR, a Python wrapper for IgBLAST v1.9, with IMGT germline references. Reads were filtered out if the reads had weak V/J assignments (E-value above 1e-6), no CDR3, stop codons, out-of-frame junctions, or ambiguous translated residues. V3J clonotypes were defined as sequences sharing the same inferred V gene, J gene, and CDR3 amino acid sequence. The percentage overlap between two repertoires was calculated by dividing the number of shared unique clonotypes by the size of the smaller repertoire. Three approaches were used to assess repertoire richness: RTK rarefaction, the Chao1 estimator, and Recon v2.1 estimates of unobserved clonotypes. For all TCRbeta clonotypes obtained by the gDNA method from a handful of donors, generation probabilities were computed with OLGA. As stored in TCRdb, this immuneACCESS dataset retains in-frame rearrangements with V and J assigned. A fraction of the clones does not appear; measured against another copy, unresolved V genes explain less than half of the discrepancy, and the remainder lacks a known reason. That table gives V, J and clone size, and the DNA gave D and trimming. This sample holds roughly 1 million clones; about 76% were observed only once. The ten largest account for 1.4% to 1.5% of the sample.

As for this clone: Its cognate antigen has yet to be identified. No much larger clonotype is one base removed from it; base qualities were not supplied.

Sequencing was performed on memory CD4+ T cells sorted from blood. Explained via the paper, the cell subset or site label denotes: CD45RA-negative fraction. Here the chain combines TRBV19 and TRBJ2-3; TRBD2 fits 16 bases in the junction. This receptor was identified in a man between 18 and 29 years old in good health. The DNA sequence is TGTGCCAGTAGTGTGGGACTAGCGGGAGGGCGTGGAGATACGCAGTATTTT. Protein translation: CASSVGLAGGRGDTQYF.